The clone carrying this TCR beta chain was counted between two and nine times. The CDR3 covers 15 residues. Germline trimming cut 5 bases from V and 7 bases from J; bases unmatched to any gene: 12. The germline gives CDR1 LGHDT, CDR2 YNNKEL (reference sequence). Described time point: patch test 1, 2 weeks after DPC sensitization. Treatment defined: therapeutic diphenylcyclopropenone sensitization with weekly scalp DPC. This entry comes from a study of human T cells and chemical hapten exposure. For the library, individual cDNA molecules each received unique molecular identifiers. TCRdb re-derived calls from the RACE reads in MiXCR, one entry per CDR3 protein. Here the sample spans approximately 110,000 distinct CDR3 sequences, 8% to 13% being singletons.

The rearrangement uses TRBV3-1 and TRBJ2-7; 9 bases are shared with TRBD2. Sequenced here: whole blood, sampled in connection with sensitization to the hapten diphenylcyclopropenone (DPC). This clonotype was sampled from a woman aged 40 to 49 with alopecia areata. Some clones in this sample may be carry-over from other donors' samples. The CDR3 coding sequence is TGTGCCAGCAGCGCTCCGGGACTAGCCCTCTGGGAGCAGTACTTC. This sequence encodes CASSAPGLALWEQYF.